This T cell receptor beta chain was sequenced during a study of blood T cell repertoires in COVID-19. Study in general: Samples representing acute and convalescent COVID-19 were sourced from the United States, Italy and Spain. T cells, B-cell-depleted T cells, or PBMCs supplied cDNA or gDNA.

The germline V gene has CDR1 SEHNR and CDR2 FQNEAQ (reference sequence). This CDR3 has 15 amino acids. The V and J ends lost 6 bases and 3 bases respectively, with 17 bases between them. Original methodology: Counts of nucleated cells, estimated from reference gene primer amplification, were obtained. Produced via immunoSEQ multiplex PCR; TCRdb's table is partial and in-frame only. D and trimming come from the DNA, and the V and J calls and clone size come from that table. The sample includes a few hundred thousand clones, 80% to 90% of them seen just once. The recovered donors of Cohort 3 showed two negative PCRs, clearance, or symptom resolution.

Sequenced sample: PBMCs or T cells enriched from blood (not recorded which). The sequence came from a woman aged 25 to 39 who had recovered from COVID-19. V gene TRBV7-9 combines with J gene TRBJ1-2; D possibly corresponds to TRBD1 (6 bases). The CDR3, as DNA: TGTGCCAGCAGTCTGGGGGCAGGGCTCGACTATGGCTACACCTTC. It encodes CASSLGAGLDYGYTF.